Below, 27 T cell receptor beta chains from the same sample are listed, as sequenced in a study of monozygotic twins with inflammatory bowel disease. TCRdb reprocessed the 5' RACE reads and keeps a single row for each CDR3 protein, giving no DNA. This sample contains about 380,000 distinct CDR3 sequences. Source material: blood. The receptors stem from a human donor with ulcerative colitis or Crohn's disease, or a healthy co-twin of an affected twin (not recorded which).

The V call is TRBV5-1, the J call TRBJ2-1; TCRdb gives TRBD1 as the D gene, but with no DNA this cannot be confirmed. Germline V gene lookup returns CDR1 SGHRS and CDR2 YFSETQ. The CDR3 loop spans 13 amino acids. The chain's CDR3 is CGTAATRRDEQFF.

This chain joins TRBV5-1 and TRBJ2-2; TCRdb returns TRBD1, unconfirmable since there is no DNA. CDR3 length: 15 residues. Germline CDR1 reads SGHRS; CDR2 reads YFSETQ. CDR3 sequence: CASSFRDRGTGELFF.

This rearrangement joins TRBV18 to TRBJ2-2. The CDR3 consists of 12 residues. Germline CDR1 is KGHSH and CDR2 is LQKENI. The CDR3 sequence is CASSPYTGELFF.

V gene TRBV9 combines with J gene TRBJ1-1; TCRdb indicates TRBD1, and absent DNA this call remains unverified. The CDR3 is made up of 15 amino acids. CDR1 and CDR2 from the germline V gene are SGDLS and YYNGEE. The chain's CDR3 is CASSVVQGASTEAFF.

The J gene is TRBJ2-2, the V gene TRBV7-9; without DNA, the TCRdb call of TRBD1 cannot be checked. The CDR3 spans 16 residues. Looked up from germline, CDR1 is SEHNR and CDR2 is FQNEAQ (reference sequence). CDR3 region: CASSLVAGADAGELFF.

This chain links TRBV4-1 with TRBJ2-7; TCRdb's D call, TRBD1, is unchecked because there is no DNA. The CDR3 spans 15 residues. Germline CDR1 and CDR2: MGHRA and YSYEKL. The CDR3 is CASSHPQGAAYEQYF.

The chain links TRBV7-8 to TRBJ1-6; TCRdb names TRBD1, which stays unverified in the absence of DNA. The CDR3 is made up of 16 amino acids. Germline V gene sequence: CDR1 SGHVS, CDR2 FQNEAQ. The CDR3 spells CASSRTGVSLNSPLHF.

This sequence joins TRBV12-3 or TRBV12-4 and TRBJ2-7; TCRdb outputs TRBD2, but without DNA this stays unchecked. There are 14 residues in the CDR3. CDR3 sequence: CASSQDGTSNEQYF.

The gene calls are TRBV19 and TRBJ2-7; TCRdb reports TRBD2, a call that lacks DNA to check it against. The CDR3 runs to 17 residues. From germline, CDR1 is LNHDA and CDR2 SQIVND (reference sequence). The CDR3: CASSIDGPSRGSHEQYF.

The chain combines TRBV6-5 with TRBJ2-2; the D gene TCRdb calls, TRBD1, cannot be checked with no DNA. CDR3 size: 18 residues. Germline V CDR1 and CDR2: MNHEY, SVGAGI. The CDR3 here is CATKPVVGQGGDTGELFF.

The chain carries TRBV7-9 and TRBJ2-7. The CDR3 loop spans 17 amino acids. Looked up from germline, CDR1 is SEHNR and CDR2 is FQNEAQ (reference sequence). CDR3 residues: CASSLAGSAGRSDEQYF.

The chain is built from TRBV20-1 and TRBJ1-1. The CDR3 totals 15 residues. The V gene's germline CDR1 is DFQATT and CDR2 SNEGSKA (reference sequence). The CDR3 protein is CSARDSLRWNTEAFF.

The J gene is TRBJ2-5, the V gene TRBV3-1; the D gene TCRdb calls, TRBD1, cannot be checked with no DNA. Germline V CDR1 and CDR2: LGHDT, YNNKEL (reference sequence). This CDR3 contains 15 residues. The CDR3 sequence: CASSQPKQGKETQYF.

The chain has TRBV4-3 and TRBJ2-7; TCRdb returns TRBD1, unconfirmable since there is no DNA. CDR3 length equals 15 residues. Germline-derived CDR1 and CDR2 are LGHNA and YSLEER. The CDR3 is CASSPPGQCMYEQYF.

V and J are TRBV4-3 and TRBJ1-5; lacking DNA, the TRBD1 call made by TCRdb goes unchecked. The CDR3 consists of 16 residues. The germline gives CDR1 LGHNA, CDR2 YSLEER. The CDR3: CASSQAPGTSNQPQHF.

The rearrangement links TRBV6-1 to TRBJ1-2; the TRBD1 assignment by TCRdb is unverifiable without DNA. The V gene's germline CDR1 is MNHNS and CDR2 SASEGT. CDR3 length equals 15 residues. The CDR3 spells CASRGQAGENYGYTF.

The chain is built from TRBV5-1 and TRBJ2-1; TCRdb indicates TRBD1, and absent DNA this call remains unverified. Germline CDR1 reads SGHRS; CDR2 reads YFSETQ. This CDR3 comprises 12 residues. Here the CDR3 reads CASSVQGNEQFF.

The chain uses TRBV12-3 or TRBV12-4 and TRBJ2-3; no DNA is available, so the TRBD1 call from TCRdb remains unchecked. This CDR3 is built from 20 residues. The CDR3 reads CANKALTGGRTHTRTDTQYF.

The gene calls are TRBV7-3 and TRBJ2-2; with no DNA, the TCRdb D assignment of TRBD1 cannot be verified. The CDR3 extends over 15 amino acids. CDR1 is SGHTA and CDR2 is FQGTGA in the germline V gene. The CDR3 sequence is CASSLQGVNTGELFF.

This chain links TRBV9 with TRBJ1-1. In germline, CDR1 is SGDLS, CDR2 YYNGEE. The CDR3 is 15 residues long. The CDR3 protein is CASSQSSGLNTEAFF.

This sequence joins TRBV7-2 and TRBJ2-3; TCRdb's D gene call, TRBD2, goes unchecked for lack of DNA. CDR1 SGHTA and CDR2 FQGNSA come from the germline V gene. This CDR3 is built from 16 residues. CDR3: CASSTRLAGGTDTQYF.

The V gene is TRBV6-5, the J gene TRBJ2-3. From germline, CDR1 is MNHEY and CDR2 SVGAGI. The CDR3 sequence is 12 residues long. This CDR3 reads CASSYSGDTQYF.

The rearrangement uses TRBV6-5 and TRBJ2-2. Per the germline V gene, CDR1 is MNHEY and CDR2 is SVGAGI. The CDR3 runs 15 residues. The CDR3 reads CASSYPSIGTGELFF.

The chain employs TRBV15 and TRBJ1-4; as DNA is missing, the TRBD1 call by TCRdb cannot be tested. The CDR3 contains 16 residues. The germline gives CDR1 LNHNV, CDR2 YYDKDF (reference sequence). CDR3 sequence reads: CATSRVAGGRNEKLFF. Based on the CDR3 plus reference TRBV15 and TRBJ1-4, the full variable domain is DAMVIQNPRYQVTQFGKPVTLSCSQTLNHNVMYWYQQKSSQAPKLLFHYYDKDFNNEADTPDNFQSRRPNTSFCFLDIRSPGLGDTAMYLCATSRVAGGRNEKLFFGSGTQLSVL.

The chain employs TRBV12-3 or TRBV12-4 and TRBJ2-7; the TRBD1 assignment by TCRdb is unverifiable without DNA. The CDR3 runs to 15 residues. The CDR3 sequence: CASSGTGVQPYEQYF.

This chain connects TRBV2 to TRBJ2-2; TCRdb's assignment of TRBD1 cannot be checked, as there is no DNA. This CDR3 is built from 14 residues. The germline V gene has CDR1 SNHLY and CDR2 FYNNEI. CDR3 amino acids: CASRGGAGTGELFF. The full variable domain, with the rest looked up from reference TRBV2 and TRBJ2-2, is EPEVTQTPSHQVTQMGQEVILRCVPISNHLYFYWYRQILGQKVEFLVSFYNNEISEKSEIFDDQFSVERPDGSNFTLKIRSTKLEDSAMYFCASRGGAGTGELFFGEGSRLTVL.

This rearrangement joins TRBV7-2 to TRBJ1-2; TCRdb selects TRBD1, and the lack of DNA leaves this call unchecked. The CDR3 contains 15 residues. Germline V lookup: CDR1 SGHTA, CDR2 FQGNSA. This chain's CDR3 is CASSYGQGANYGYTF.